The entry below gives a single TCR beta chain sequence along with its context. Its antigen is undetermined. This entry belongs to a study of cytomegalovirus exposure and HLA in healthy donors. Broader study findings: Indistinguishable V segments such as TRBV6-2 and TRBV6-3 were excluded.

With 3 bases removed from V and 4 bases from J, the gap between germline ends came to 20 bases. This CDR3 comprises 17 residues. Germline assignment: CDR1 SGDLS and CDR2 YYNGEE. The PCR was carried out with 60 Vbeta primers and 13 Jbeta primers. Under the authors' procedure: Roughly 12 million shared chains were among approximately 87 million unique TCR beta chains counted in a later analysis. Only in-frame clones appear in the TCRdb table, and some are missing; sequencing was by immunoSEQ multiplex PCR. Clonal size and the V and J genes are those of that table, whereas D and trimming came from the DNA. Of around 150,000 clones in the sample, 82% were seen once.

Specimen: PBMCs. This rearrangement joins TRBV9 to TRBJ1-3, with TRBD1 as a possible D gene (5 bases). The TCR originated in a man aged 50 or older in good health and CMV-seropositive. CDR3 nucleotides: TGTGCCAGCAGCGAGACCCATTATGGGGGGGAGGGAAACACCATATATTTT. Translating gives CASSETHYGGEGNTIYF.